In this sample, the clone carrying this T cell receptor (beta chain) turned up once. What it binds is unknown. Assay used: immunoSEQ multiplex PCR; TCRdb lists only in-frame clones, some missing. This table has about 85,000 clones, 65% to 90% appearing once. The data are from a study of T cell responses to AZD1222 COVID-19 vaccine. Overall study: Second doses at about 4 or about 12 weeks were pooled.

In germline, CDR1 is SGHKS, CDR2 YYEKEE (reference sequence). Deletions cut 0 bases from V and 2 bases from J, with 6 bases between. This CDR3 is built from 14 residues. Whole-study findings and limits: In a largely white British group with more females than males, clonal diversity was possibly underestimated.

The clonotype originates from an adult in good health. The chain recombines TRBV5-5 with TRBJ1-3; D ambiguous. The specimen comprised peripheral blood, sampled on day 0 of AZD1222 vaccination. The CDR3 loop reads CASSLGPTGNTIYF. The CDR3 coding sequence is TGTGCCAGCAGCTTGGGGCCAACTGGAAACACCATATATTTT.